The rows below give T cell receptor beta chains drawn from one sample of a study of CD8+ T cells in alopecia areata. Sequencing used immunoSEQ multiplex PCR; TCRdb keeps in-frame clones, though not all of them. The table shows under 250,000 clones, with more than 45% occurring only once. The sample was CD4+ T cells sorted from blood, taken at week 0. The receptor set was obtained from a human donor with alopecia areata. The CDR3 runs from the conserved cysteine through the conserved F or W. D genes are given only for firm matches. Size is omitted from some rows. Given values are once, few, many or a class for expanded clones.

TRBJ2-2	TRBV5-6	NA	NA	TGTGCCAGCGAGCGGCACGGGGAGCTGTTTTTT	CASERHGELFF
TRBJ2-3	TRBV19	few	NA	TGTGCCAGTAGCCCAATATACTACGAGCTACATACGCAGTATTTT	CASSPIYYELHTQYF
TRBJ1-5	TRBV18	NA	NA	TGTGCCAGCTCACCCAATAGCAATCAGCCCCAGCATTTT	CASSPNSNQPQHF
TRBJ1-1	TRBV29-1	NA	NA	TGCAGCGTTGAACAGACAGAGCGGACTGAAGCTTTCTTT	CSVEQTERTEAFF
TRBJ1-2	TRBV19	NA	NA	TGTGCCAGTAGTAGATCAGGTTTAGCCAACTATGGCTACACCTTC	CASSRSGLANYGYTF
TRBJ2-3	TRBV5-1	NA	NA	TGCGCCAGCAGCTTGGCATCCCTCAACCCCTGGGATACGCAGTATTTT	CASSLASLNPWDTQYF
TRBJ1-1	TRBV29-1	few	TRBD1	TGCAGCGTCTCGGACAGGGGGATGAACACTGAAGCTTTCTTT	CSVSDRGMNTEAFF
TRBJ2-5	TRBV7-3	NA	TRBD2	TGTGCCAGCAGCTTATTCTCTAGCGGGTACCAAGAGACCCAGTACTTC	CASSLFSSGYQETQYF
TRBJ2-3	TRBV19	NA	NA	TGTGCCAGTAGCCCAGGAATGGTAGGAGATACGCAGTATTTT	CASSPGMVGDTQYF
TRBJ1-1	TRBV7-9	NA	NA	TGTGCCAGCAGCTTACTAACCCTGAACACTGAAGCTTTCTTT	CASSLLTLNTEAFF
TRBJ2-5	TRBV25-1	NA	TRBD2	TGTGCCAGCCGAGGGTCAGCGGGAGGGCCAGAGACCCAGTACTTC	CASRGSAGGPETQYF
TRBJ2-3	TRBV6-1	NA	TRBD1	TGTGCCAGCAGCCAGAGACAGGGCCGCACAGATACGCAGTATTTT	CASSQRQGRTDTQYF
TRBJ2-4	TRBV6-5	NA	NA	TGTGCCAGCAGTTACTCGAGAGGGTGGGCGGACATTCAGTACTTC	CASSYSRGWADIQYF
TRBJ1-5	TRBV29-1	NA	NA	TGCAGCGTGGGGGAAAGGAGTCAGCCCCAGCATTTT	CSVGERSQPQHF
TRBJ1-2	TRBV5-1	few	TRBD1	TGCGCCAGCAGCATCGACAGGGCAAGGGCCTATGGCTACACCTTC	CASSIDRARAYGYTF
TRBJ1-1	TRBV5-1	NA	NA	TGCGCCAGCAGCACCGGGACACCGAACACTGAAGCTTTCTTT	CASSTGTPNTEAFF
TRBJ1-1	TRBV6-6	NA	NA	TGTGCCAGCAGTTCGTGGACTAGTGTGGTGAACACTGAAGCTTTCTTT	CASSSWTSVVNTEAFF
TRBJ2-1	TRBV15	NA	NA	TGTGCCATTTCGCGGGGACGCCGAGATAATGAGCAGTTCTTC	CAISRGRRDNEQFF
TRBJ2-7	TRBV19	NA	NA	TGTGCCAGTAGCCGAGACGGGGGCTACGAGCAGTACTTC	CASSRDGGYEQYF
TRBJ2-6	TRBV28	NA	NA	TGTGCCAGCAGACCCTTGATCTCTGGGGCCAACGTCCTGACTTTC	CASRPLISGANVLTF
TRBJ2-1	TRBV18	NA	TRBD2	TGTGCCAGCTCACCGCTCAGCGGGAGCTACAATGAGCAGTTCTTC	CASSPLSGSYNEQFF
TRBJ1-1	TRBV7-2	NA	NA	TGTGCCAGCAGCTTACTGGCAGGGGTCATGAACACTGAAGCTTTCTTT	CASSLLAGVMNTEAFF
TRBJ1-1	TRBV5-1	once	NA	TGCGCCAGCAGCTCTTTGGGCGACACTGAAGCTTTCTTT	CASSSLGDTEAFF
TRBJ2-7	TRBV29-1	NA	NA	TGCAGCGTTGAAGGGAAGGGCTTCTACGAGCAGTACTTC	CSVEGKGFYEQYF
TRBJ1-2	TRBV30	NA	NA	TGTGCCTGGAGTGGACTCTTGCGGCAGGGGTTAACCGGCTACACCTTC	CAWSGLLRQGLTGYTF
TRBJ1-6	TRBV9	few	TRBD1	TGTGCCAGCAGCCCTGGAGACAGGGGGAGTTCACCCCTCCACTTT	CASSPGDRGSSPLHF
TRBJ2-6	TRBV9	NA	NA	TGTGCCAGCAGCCAAAGGGGGTCTGGGGCCAACGTCCTGACTTTC	CASSQRGSGANVLTF
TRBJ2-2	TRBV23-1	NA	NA	TGCGCCAGCGGGTCCTGGGGGACGGGCACCGGGGAGCTGTTTTTT	CASGSWGTGTGELFF
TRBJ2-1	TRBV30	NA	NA	TGTGCCTGGAGTACCGGGGTAGCGCGTCGTCGGGACAATGAGCAGTTCTTC	CAWSTGVARRRDNEQFF
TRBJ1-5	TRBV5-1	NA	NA	TGCGCCAGCAGCTTGGACAGCTATCAGCCCCAGCATTTT	CASSLDSYQPQHF
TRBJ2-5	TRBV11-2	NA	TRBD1	TGTGCCAGCAGCCCCGGGACAGGGGGCGCGGGGACCCAGTACTTC	CASSPGTGGAGTQYF
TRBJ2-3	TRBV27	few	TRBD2	TGTGCCAGCAGTTTACAAGCGGGGGGCACAGATACGCAGTATTTT	CASSLQAGGTDTQYF
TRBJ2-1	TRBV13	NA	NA	TGTGCCAGCAGCCAGAAGGGGAATGAGCAGTTCTTC	CASSQKGNEQFF
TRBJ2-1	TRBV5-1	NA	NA	TGCGCCAGCAGCTCGGATACTTACAATGAGCAGTTCTTC	CASSSDTYNEQFF
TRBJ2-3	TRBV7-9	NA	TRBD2	TGTGCCAGCAGCCCAAGGGGGACTAGCGGCGATACGCAGTATTTT	CASSPRGTSGDTQYF
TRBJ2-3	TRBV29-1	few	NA	TGCAGCGTTGTAGAGCAGACCTCCTCCGGTACGCAGTATTTT	CSVVEQTSSGTQYF
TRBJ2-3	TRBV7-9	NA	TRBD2	TGTGCCAGCAGCCGAACTAGCGGACTAAGGGATACGCAGTATTTT	CASSRTSGLRDTQYF